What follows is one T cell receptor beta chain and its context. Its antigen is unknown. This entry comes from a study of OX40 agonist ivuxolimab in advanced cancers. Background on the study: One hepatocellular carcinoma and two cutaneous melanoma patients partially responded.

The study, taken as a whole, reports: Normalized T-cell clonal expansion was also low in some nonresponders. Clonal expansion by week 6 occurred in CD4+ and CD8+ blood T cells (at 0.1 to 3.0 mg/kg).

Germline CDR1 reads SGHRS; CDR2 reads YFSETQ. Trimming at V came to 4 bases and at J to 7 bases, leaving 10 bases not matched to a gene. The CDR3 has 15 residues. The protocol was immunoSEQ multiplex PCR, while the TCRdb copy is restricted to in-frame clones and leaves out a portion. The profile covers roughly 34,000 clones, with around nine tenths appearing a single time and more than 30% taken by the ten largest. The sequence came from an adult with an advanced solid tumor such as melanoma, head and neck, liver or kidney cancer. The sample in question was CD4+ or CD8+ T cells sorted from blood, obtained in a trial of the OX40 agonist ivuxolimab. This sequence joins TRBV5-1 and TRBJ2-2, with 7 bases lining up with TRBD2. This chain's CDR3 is CASSPTSSDRGELFF. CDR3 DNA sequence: TGCGCCAGCAGCCCGACTAGCTCCGACCGCGGGGAGCTGTTTTTT.